This TCR beta chain was identified during a study of T cells in Graves' hyperthyroidism and ophthalmopathy. The investigators amplified TCR beta CDR3 regions from RNA transcripts. The HTBI primer set was used in a first-round RT-PCR of the TCR CDR3. TCRdb re-derived calls from the multiplex PCR reads in MiXCR, one entry per CDR3 protein. The sample contains 300,000 or so distinct CDR3 sequences, roughly 21% of which appear only once. V shed 0 bases and J 5 bases; nucleotides not matched to a gene: 3. CDR3 size: 15 residues. CDR1 and CDR2 (germline): MNHNY, SVGAGI (reference sequence). The rearrangement links TRBV6-6 to TRBJ2-3, with 9 bases aligning to TRBD1. This clonotype was sampled from a woman in her forties or fifties with Graves' hyperthyroidism. Sequenced material: blood. The CDR3 protein is CASSYSGTGRDTQYF. The CDR3 coding sequence is TGTGCCAGCAGTTACTCCGGGACAGGGCGAGATACGCAGTATTTT.